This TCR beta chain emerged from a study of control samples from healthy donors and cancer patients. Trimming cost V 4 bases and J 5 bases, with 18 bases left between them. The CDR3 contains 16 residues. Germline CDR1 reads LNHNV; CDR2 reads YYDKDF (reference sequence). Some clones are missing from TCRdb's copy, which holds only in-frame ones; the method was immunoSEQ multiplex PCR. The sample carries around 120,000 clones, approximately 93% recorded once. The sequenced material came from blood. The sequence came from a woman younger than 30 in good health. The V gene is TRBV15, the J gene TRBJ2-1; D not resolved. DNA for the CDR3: TGTGCCACCAGCACCTTCCCCCTTTCCGCCAACAATGAGCAGTTCTTC. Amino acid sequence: CATSTFPLSANNEQFF. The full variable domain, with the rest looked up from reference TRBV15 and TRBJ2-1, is DAMVIQNPRYQVTQFGKPVTLSCSQTLNHNVMYWYQQKSSQAPKLLFHYYDKDFNNEADTPDNFQSRRPNTSFCFLDIRSPGLGDTAMYLCATSTFPLSANNEQFFGPGTRLTVL.